The 26 T cell receptor beta chains reported below all come from one sample, sequenced in a study of blood T cell repertoires in COVID-19. Produced via immunoSEQ multiplex PCR; TCRdb's table is partial and in-frame only. The sample has 90,000 to 120,000 clones; 70% to 80% are singletons. The material sequenced was peripheral blood. The receptors derive from a man between 65 and 85 years old with active or convalescent COVID-19.

The rearrangement joins TRBV5-1 to TRBJ1-1, with D possibly matching TRBD1 (5 bases). The CDR3 sequence is 18 residues long. In germline, CDR1 is SGHRS, CDR2 YFSETQ. V lost 0 bases and J 0 bases, leaving 18 bases between the germline ends. DNA of the CDR3: TGCGCCAGCAGCTTGGGGACCGCATTTGACAGAGTGAACACTGAAGCTTTCTTT. This codes for CASSLGTAFDRVNTEAFF.

V gene TRBV19 combines with J gene TRBJ1-2, with D unresolved. There are 13 residues in the CDR3. Trimming took 4 bases from V and 1 from J, leaving 7 bases between them. CDR1 and CDR2 (germline): LNHDA, SQIVND (reference sequence). As DNA, the CDR3 is TGTGCCAGTAGTACTGGGAGTAACTATGGCTACACCTTC. Its protein product is CASSTGSNYGYTF.

V gene TRBV11-2 combines with J gene TRBJ1-1; a possible D gene is TRBD1 (6 bases). This CDR3 is built from 13 residues. CDR1 and CDR2 (germline): SGHAT, FQNNGV. Deletions cut 5 bases from V and 0 bases from J, with 7 bases between. CDR3 nucleotides: TGTGCCAGCAGCGGACAGCTGAACACTGAAGCTTTCTTT. As protein: CASSGQLNTEAFF.

J is TRBJ2-7 and V is TRBV11-2, with D possibly matching TRBD1 (6 bases). The CDR3 consists of 12 residues. Germline CDR1 and CDR2: SGHAT and FQNNGV. Trimming removed 8 bases from V and 1 base from J, with 9 bases in between. The CDR3 nucleotides are TGTGCCAGCTCAACAGGGTCCTACGAGCAGTACTTC. Its protein is CASSTGSYEQYF.

The chain is built from TRBV7-3 and TRBJ2-7; a weak D match, TRBD1 (5 bases). This CDR3 contains 10 residues. Germline V gene lookup returns CDR1 SGHTA and CDR2 FQGTGA. V lost 10 bases and J 4 bases, leaving 8 bases between the germline ends. The CDR3: CAIQGYEQYF. CDR3 nucleotide sequence: TGTGCCATCCAGGGATACGAGCAGTACTTC.

The chain joins TRBV28 to TRBJ1-1, with unresolved D. Trimming took 6 bases from V and 4 from J, leaving 12 bases between them. CDR3 length: 13 residues. Germline assignment: CDR1 MDHEN and CDR2 SYDVKM. CDR3 protein: CASSSSTRTEAFF. CDR3 coding DNA: TGTGCCAGCAGCTCATCGACACGCACTGAAGCTTTCTTT.

This clone was counted only a few times. The rearrangement joins TRBV3-1 (or the pseudogene TRBV3-2) to TRBJ1-1; 8 positions agree with TRBD1. With 3 bases clipped from V and 0 bases from J, the junction kept 6 bases outside the gene matches. This CDR3 region has 16 residues. Germline values: CDR1 LGHDT, CDR2 YNNKEL (reference sequence). CDR3 sequence: CASSHGTGPMNTEAFF. DNA of the CDR3: TGTGCCAGCAGCCACGGGACAGGACCCATGAACACTGAAGCTTTCTTT.

The rearrangement links TRBV11-2 to TRBJ2-1; TRBD1 matches at 8 bases. The V gene end was trimmed by 1 base and the J gene end by 6 bases; junction bases not matched to a gene: 5. The V gene's germline CDR1 is SGHAT and CDR2 FQNNGV. The CDR3 is 15 amino acids. DNA for the CDR3: TGTGCCAGCAGCTTAGGGACAGGGAGTTTCAATGAGCAGTTCTTC. It specifies CASSLGTGSFNEQFF.

V and J are TRBV30 and TRBJ1-5; D gene ambiguous. Germline CDR1 GTSNPN, CDR2 SVGIG (reference sequence). Deletions cut 2 bases from V and 1 base from J, with 9 bases between. The CDR3 is made up of 14 amino acids. In DNA, the CDR3 is TGTGCCTGGAGTCAACAGACGAGCAATCAGCCCCAGCATTTT. Its protein is CAWSQQTSNQPQHF.

This clone occurred a few times. This chain joins TRBV5-5 and TRBJ1-3; D gene uncertain. Trimming stripped 2 bases from V and 0 bases from J, with 15 bases between. The CDR3 is 17 amino acids. The germline CDR1 and CDR2 sequences are SGHKS and YYEKEE (reference sequence). As DNA, the CDR3 is TGTGCCAGCAGCTTACGAGGGCCTACCAACTCTGGAAACACCATATATTTT. Translation gives CASSLRGPTNSGNTIYF.

This rearrangement joins TRBV6-5 to TRBJ2-1; D possibly corresponds to TRBD2 (6 bases). Trimming shortened V by 2 bases and J by 0 bases, and 11 bases separated the two germline ends. The length of the CDR3 is 16 residues. Germline lookup yields CDR1 MNHEY and CDR2 SVGAGI. CDR3 residues: CASSYLQRASYNEQFF. The CDR3 DNA reads as TGTGCCAGCAGTTACCTCCAGCGGGCCTCCTACAATGAGCAGTTCTTC.

The chain couples TRBV2 to TRBJ1-1; D might be TRBD1 (5 bases). CDR1 is SNHLY, CDR2 FYNNEI, per germline. The ends were cut back, 6 bases at V and 1 base at J, with 15 bases in the middle. The CDR3 contains 15 residues. CDR3 DNA sequence: TGTGCCAGCAGCGCCGACAGAAAAAAGAACACTGAAGCTTTCTTT. Translating it yields CASSADRKKNTEAFF. The variable domain in full, completed from reference TRBV2 and TRBJ1-1, reads EPEVTQTPSHQVTQMGQEVILRCVPISNHLYFYWYRQILGQKVEFLVSFYNNEISEKSEIFDDQFSVERPDGSNFTLKIRSTKLEDSAMYFCASSADRKKNTEAFFGQGTRLTVV.

As to this clone: Other DNA sequences in this sample translate to the same CDR3. The chain uses TRBV5-1 and TRBJ2-7; a weak D match, TRBD1 (6 bases). Trimming cost V 0 bases and J 1 base, with 8 bases left between them. The CDR3 is 14 amino acids. Germline V gene data show CDR1 as SGHRS and CDR2 as YFSETQ. The CDR3: CASSLGDTSYEQYF. DNA for the CDR3: TGCGCCAGCAGCTTGGGGGACACTTCCTACGAGCAGTACTTC.

The genes are TRBV2 and TRBJ2-5; TRBD1 agrees at 9 bases. Per the germline V gene, CDR1 is SNHLY and CDR2 is FYNNEI. There are 11 residues in the CDR3. V was clipped by 10 bases and J by 5 bases; unmatched bases: 2. Written as DNA, the CDR3 is TGTGCCACAACAGGGGGCGAGACCCAGTACTTC. This translates into CATTGGETQYF.

The rearrangement uses TRBV7-2 and TRBJ1-2, with TRBD1 identical over 7 bases. Unmatched junction bases numbered 5, after V lost 5 bases and J lost 2 bases. This CDR3 spans 14 amino acids. CDR1 SGHTA and CDR2 FQGNSA come from the germline V gene. For the CDR3, the DNA is TGTGCCAGCAGCAGGACGACAGGGAACTATGGCTACACCTTC. This codes for CASSRTTGNYGYTF.

This clone was seen once. V gene TRBV27 combines with J gene TRBJ2-5; D is perhaps TRBD2 (5 bases). Trimming removed 3 bases at V and 1 base at J, with 9 bases between. The CDR3 has 14 amino acids. CDR1 MNHEY and CDR2 SMNVEV come from the germline V gene (reference sequence). CDR3 in amino acids: CASSFRGFQETQYF. CDR3 sequence (DNA): TGTGCCAGCAGTTTCCGAGGGTTCCAAGAGACCCAGTACTTC.

The rearrangement joins TRBV6-5 to TRBJ2-7; D is undetermined. V lost 2 bases and J 3 bases, leaving 11 bases between the germline ends. Per the germline V gene, CDR1 is MNHEY and CDR2 is SVGAGI. The CDR3 length is 14 residues. The CDR3, as DNA: TGTGCCAGCAGTTACGAGGTCTCAGACTACGAGCAGTACTTC. It translates to CASSYEVSDYEQYF.

This clone was observed a handful of times. The chain recombines TRBV28 with TRBJ2-5; tentatively, D is TRBD2 (5 bases). V was trimmed by 8 bases and J by 2 bases, leaving 12 bases between them. There are 13 residues in the CDR3. CDR1 and CDR2 from the germline V gene are MDHEN and SYDVKM. CDR3 loop: CASGLLGQETQYF. CDR3 bases: TGTGCCAGCGGACTGCTGGGGCAAGAGACCCAGTACTTC.

Concerning this clone itself: An end of the junction differs from the germline gene, which may be a read error. The rearrangement links TRBV9 to TRBJ1-5, with D possibly being TRBD1 (6 bases). The CDR3 loop spans 15 amino acids. Germline V gene data show CDR1 as SGDLS and CDR2 as YYNGEE. The CDR3 here is CARSVGGDTGQPQHF. The CDR3 DNA reads as TGTGCCCGCAGCGTGGGGGGGGACACTGGGCAGCCCCAGCATTTT.

The J gene is TRBJ2-7, the V gene TRBV25-1, with a possible D match to TRBD2 (6 bases). The CDR3 is 11 amino acids. CDR1 is MGHDK and CDR2 is SYGVNS in the germline V gene. The germline V and J ends were trimmed by 5 bases and 6 bases, with 8 bases remaining between them. The CDR3 loop reads CASSTGVEQYF. The CDR3 DNA reads TGTGCCAGCAGTACGGGAGTCGAGCAGTACTTC.

The gene calls are TRBV2 and TRBJ2-2, with D tentatively TRBD2 (7 bases). Trimming left V 1 base short and J 7 bases short, with 10 bases between. The CDR3 covers 14 residues. Germline loops: CDR1 SNHLY, CDR2 FYNNEI. This CDR3 is CASSEEGGYGELFF. The CDR3, as DNA: TGTGCCAGCAGTGAAGAGGGGGGGTACGGGGAGCTGTTTTTT.

V usage is TRBV3-1 (or the pseudogene TRBV3-2) and J usage is TRBJ1-1; maybe TRBD1 (6 bases). V lost 1 base and J 4 bases, leaving 7 bases between the germline ends. This CDR3 region has 13 residues. Germline V CDR1 and CDR2: LGHDT, YNNKEL (reference sequence). The CDR3 region is CASSQARGTEAFF. The DNA of the CDR3 is TGTGCCAGCAGCCAAGCCAGGGGCACTGAAGCTTTCTTT.

The J gene is TRBJ1-1, the V gene TRBV30, with 8 positions matching TRBD1. J gave up 9 bases and V 4 bases, and 7 bases lay outside the gene matches. The V gene's germline CDR1 is GTSNPN and CDR2 SVGIG (reference sequence). This CDR3 spans 12 amino acids. DNA of the CDR3: TGTGCCTGGATCGCCGGGACAGGAAAAGCTTTCTTT. This encodes CAWIAGTGKAFF.

The chain has TRBV6-5 and TRBJ2-1; 8 nucleotides match TRBD2. The CDR3 length is 15 residues. V shed 6 bases and J 6 bases; nucleotides not matched to a gene: 10. CDR1 MNHEY and CDR2 SVGAGI come from the germline V gene. CDR3 sequence: CASRALAAPPNEQFF. CDR3 bases: TGTGCCAGCAGGGCACTAGCGGCCCCCCCCAATGAGCAGTTCTTC.

J is TRBJ1-2 and V is TRBV4-1; possible D gene TRBD1, 6 bases. Germline CDR1 is MGHRA and CDR2 is YSYEKL. V was trimmed by 1 base and J by 2 bases, leaving 11 bases between them. The CDR3 length is 15 residues. CDR3: CASSQAGALNYGYTF. DNA for the CDR3: TGCGCCAGCAGCCAAGCAGGGGCCCTAAACTATGGCTACACCTTC.

The chain has TRBV18 and TRBJ2-5; 8 bases line up with TRBD1. Germline CDR1 reads KGHSH; CDR2 reads LQKENI. With 2 bases clipped from V and 5 bases from J, the junction kept 4 bases outside the gene matches. The CDR3 is made up of 14 amino acids. CDR3 sequence: CASSPKAGGETQYF. Written as DNA, the CDR3 is TGTGCCAGCTCACCAAAGGCAGGGGGCGAGACCCAGTACTTC.